The sequence of this TCR beta chain was determined in a study of regulatory T cells in long-lasting Graves disease. Findings and caveats of the study: Persistent Graves' patients showed a TCR diversity that was lower than that of newly diagnosed ones. Favoring TRBV28, TRBJ1-2 and TRBJ2-5 was a feature seen in persistent disease.

Through Arm-PCR of CDR3 regions and iRepertoire HTBI primers, TCR beta libraries were built. TCRdb processed the multiplex PCR reads anew with MiXCR; each CDR3 protein has one entry. In the table there are around 450,000 distinct CDR3 sequences, 15% of which are singletons. About this clonotype: Antigen unknown. A much bigger clone sits one base away, suggesting this may be a read error.

Specified time point: newly diagnosed GD, antithyroid drugs for less than 3 months. Generation of the TCR library employed RNA extracted from PBMCs. Germline trimming cut 3 bases from V and 8 bases from J; bases unmatched to any gene: 10. There are 16 residues in the CDR3. The germline CDR1 and CDR2 sequences are SGHVS and FQNEAQ. These data also formed part of another study, on T cells in Graves' hyperthyroidism and ophthalmopathy. As that report states: During a first-round RT-PCR of the TCR CDR3, the HTBI primer set was used. Patients with ophthalmopathy were separated from those with stable hyperthyroidism by a 13 V-J model.

The specimen comprised peripheral blood mononuclear cells (PBMCs), sampled at new diagnosis, from a patient treated with antithyroid drugs. This receptor was obtained from a middle-aged woman with Graves disease. The J gene is TRBJ2-1, the V gene TRBV7-8; 10 nucleotides line up with TRBD2. The CDR3 region is CASSLRTSGEYDEQFF. Here the CDR3 DNA reads TGTGCCAGCAGCTTGAGGACTAGCGGAGAATACGATGAGCAGTTCTTC.